This T cell receptor beta chain is drawn from a study of T cell clones after liver transplantation. Sequenced by immunoSEQ multiplex PCR; TCRdb stores in-frame clones only, minus some. The sample carries under 85,000 clones, 80% recorded once. V was pared by 0 bases and J by 0 bases, with 6 bases between. This CDR3 comprises 15 residues. Germline CDR1 reads MNHNS; CDR2 reads SASEGT. Whole-study findings and limits: Compared with third party-reactive sequences, donor-reactive ones declined more, independent of withdrawal success.

This clone was seen just once. No antigen is known for it. This chain links TRBV6-1 with TRBJ2-4, with unresolved D. The clonotype comes from a human patient who received a liver transplant. Some T cells may possibly be graft donor cells. The sample here was CD4+ T cells from blood, taken 12 months after liver transplant. The CDR3 sequence is CASSEAVLAKNIQYF. The CDR3 nucleotides read TGTGCCAGCAGTGAAGCGGTCCTAGCCAAAAACATTCAGTACTTC.